One T cell receptor beta chain is described in this entry. What it binds is not known. The germline V gene encodes CDR1 SGHTA and CDR2 FQGNSA. The length of the CDR3 is 15 residues. Trimming took 2 bases from V and 4 from J, leaving 14 bases between them. The sample is drawn from a study of T cell repertoires in ileal Crohn's disease. Findings and caveats of the study: Clonal expansions were more frequent in active smokers than non-smokers at surgery. High-frequency clones were more common in sorted CD8 than CD4 cells.

Time point noted: neoterminal ileum biopsy at postoperative endoscopy, about 6 months after surgery. Profiled with immunoSEQ multiplex PCR; TCRdb holds only in-frame clones, not every one. The table includes about 13,000 clones, more than 60% detected once. This TCR came from an adult with Crohn's disease. The chain recombines TRBV7-2 with TRBJ2-5, with D perhaps matching TRBD1 or TRBD2 (5 bases each). Sequenced material: ileal tissue. The DNA for the CDR3 is TGTGCCAGCAGCTTATTCAACGGGGACGGAGAGACCCAGTACTTC. This codes for CASSLFNGDGETQYF.